The 9 T cell receptor beta chains reported below all come from one sample, sequenced in a study of T cells in Graves' hyperthyroidism and ophthalmopathy. Template material for amplifying TCR beta CDR3 regions consisted of RNA transcripts. First-round RT-PCR targeting the TCR CDR3 was performed with the HTBI primer set. Using its own MiXCR run on the multiplex PCR reads, TCRdb lists one record per CDR3 protein. The top ten hold around 11% of the sample, which has fewer than 550,000 distinct CDR3 sequences, approximately 24% seen once. Sequencing used blood. These TCRs come from a woman aged 25 to 39 with Graves' ophthalmopathy.

There are many counts of this clonotype. The rearrangement uses TRBV11-2 and TRBJ2-1; the D is unclear. The CDR3 runs 14 residues. Trimming took off 1 base at V and 8 bases at J, with 12 bases between the two ends. CDR1 and CDR2 from the germline V gene are SGHAT and FQNNGV. CDR3 loop: CASSLGAQSHEQFF. CDR3 DNA sequence: TGTGCCAGCAGCTTAGGTGCCCAAAGCCATGAGCAGTTCTTC.

This clonotype has ten or more counts. This chain uses TRBV27 with TRBJ2-7; possible D gene TRBD2, 5 bases. The germline V gene encodes CDR1 MNHEY and CDR2 SMNVEV (reference sequence). Between the trimmed V and J ends, which lost 3 bases and 5 bases, there was a span of 8 bases. This CDR3 is built from 12 residues. Here the CDR3 reads CASSLTGNEQYF. For the CDR3, the DNA is TGTGCCAGCAGTTTGACGGGGAACGAGCAGTACTTC.

Concerning this clonotype itself: Its ends do not fully match the called genes, so a read error is possible. This rearrangement joins TRBV25-1 to TRBJ1-1, with TRBD1 matching over 9 bases. Germline CDR1 is MGHDK and CDR2 is SYGVNS. This CDR3 has 15 residues. The CDR3 sequence is CASSDLTGGNSEAFF. CDR3 DNA: TGTGCCAGCAGTGACTTGACAGGGGGTAACAGTGAAGCTTTCTTT.

This clonotype showed up many times. This chain joins TRBV28 and TRBJ2-5, with D perhaps matching TRBD2 (5 bases). V shed 6 bases and J shed 4 bases, with 12 bases lying between them. The CDR3 sequence is 13 residues long. Per germline, CDR1 MDHEN and CDR2 SYDVKM. The CDR3 coding sequence is TGTGCCAGCAGCCAGAGAGAGGGAGAGACCCAGTACTTC. This codes for CASSQREGETQYF.

The chain uses TRBV7-9 and TRBJ2-4; D is perhaps TRBD1 or TRBD2 (5 bases each). From germline, CDR1 is SEHNR and CDR2 FQNEAQ (reference sequence). This CDR3 has 13 residues. V was trimmed by 1 base and J by 7 bases, leaving 8 bases between them. CDR3 sequence: CASSLGGANIQYF. The CDR3 DNA follows: TGTGCCAGCAGCTTAGGAGGGGCCAACATTCAGTACTTC.

The V call is TRBV11-3, the J call TRBJ2-7, with a weak D call TRBD1 (6 bases). V was clipped by 5 bases and J by 3 bases, with 17 bases between them. The CDR3 contains 15 residues. CDR1 is SGHNT and CDR2 is YENEEA in the germline V gene. The chain's CDR3 is CASSQRGGKIYEQYF. The CDR3 DNA is TGTGCCAGCAGCCAGAGAGGGGGTAAAATCTACGAGCAGTACTTC.

This clonotype showed up many times. The chain combines TRBV9 with TRBJ2-5; no definite D call. The CDR3 is made up of 17 amino acids. The V gene's germline CDR1 is SGDLS and CDR2 YYNGEE. V was clipped by 0 bases and J by 1 base, with 16 bases between them. CDR3 protein: CASSVAVGATSQETQYF. The CDR3 nucleotides read TGTGCCAGCAGCGTAGCAGTGGGTGCCACCTCCCAAGAGACCCAGTACTTC.

A word on this clonotype: Just one base apart from a much larger clone, this may be a read error. Because the CDR3 is missing its conserved closing phenylalanine or tryptophan, this is likely a read error. The genes are TRBV6-1 and TRBJ2-7; D possibly corresponds to TRBD1 (5 bases). The CDR3 has 15 amino acids. Between the trimmed V and J ends, which lost 2 bases and 2 bases, there was a span of 13 bases. Germline V gene sequence: CDR1 MNHNS, CDR2 SASEGT. The CDR3 is CASSEQGLAPYEQYY. CDR3 in DNA: TGTGCCAGCAGTGAACAGGGTTTAGCCCCCTACGAGCAGTACTAC.

The rearrangement uses TRBV30 and TRBJ2-5; unclear D gene. This CDR3 has 14 amino acids. Trimming took off 1 base at V and 5 bases at J, with 14 bases between the two ends. Looked up from germline, CDR1 is GTSNPN and CDR2 is SVGIG (reference sequence). In DNA, the CDR3 is TGTGCCTGGAGTGGCCCCGGGTTAGGGGAGACCCAGTACTTC. This translates into CAWSGPGLGETQYF.